This T cell receptor beta chain was retrieved from a study of Graves' ophthalmopathy and Graves' hyperthyroidism. Across the study: Prior to any treatment, peripheral blood was collected at the time of initial diagnosis.

Amplification of TCR beta CDR3 regions used RNA transcripts. HTBI-primed RT-PCR formed the first round, and a multiplex PCR formed the second. TCRdb passed the multiplex PCR reads through MiXCR, listing each CDR3 protein once. Of about 620,000 distinct CDR3 sequences in the sample, about a fifth were seen once. The table lists this clonotype with a few counts. What it recognizes is unknown. The study, taken as a whole, reports: The model's ophthalmopathy progression predictions had 55% to 71% sensitivity and 72.22% specificity. A classifier, a 13-signature model, separated ophthalmopathy from stable hyperthyroidism with approximately 88% sensitivity and about 81% specificity.

The sequenced sample was peripheral blood. The receptor was isolated from a woman between 18 and 30 years old with stable Graves' hyperthyroidism. Some clones in this sample may be carry-over from other donors' samples.

CDR3 protein: CASSIRTGQRETQYF. The CDR3 nucleotides are TGTGCCAGTAGTATACGGACAGGGCAGCGGGAGACCCAGTACTTC. This chain links TRBV19 with TRBJ2-5, with 8 nucleotides matching TRBD1. The CDR3 is 15 amino acids. The germline V gene has CDR1 LNHDA and CDR2 SQIVND (reference sequence). V lost 2 bases to trimming and J lost 5 bases; unmatched junction nucleotides: 7.